This T cell receptor beta chain emerged from a study of chemoradiotherapy in HPV16-positive cancers. At the level of the study: Functional T-cell assays on two HPV16-positive patients' cells defined candidate HPV-specific clones and common TCR motifs.

A note on this clone: Its antigen remains unknown.

The CDR3 extends over 12 amino acids. The germline CDR1 and CDR2 sequences are MNHEY and SVGAGI. Trimming left V 5 bases short and J 6 bases short, with 9 bases between. General study findings and limits: HPV-responsive T-cell expansion during chemoradiotherapy was linked to improved recurrence-free survival in HPV16-positive patients.

This table comes from immunoSEQ multiplex PCR, and its TCRdb copy is limited to in-frame clones, with some not included. Of about 2,200 clones in the sample, roughly 89% were seen once. This chain links TRBV6-5 with TRBJ2-3; the D is unclear. This specimen was tumor tissue, taken from a patient who underwent chemoradiotherapy. This clonotype was obtained from a human donor with HPV-associated anogenital cancer. CDR3 loop: CASSNLGDTQYF. In DNA, the CDR3 is TGTGCCAGCAGTAATCTAGGGGATACGCAGTATTTT.